A selection of T cell receptor beta chains follows, all from one sample in a study of blood T cell repertoires in COVID-19. Libraries were prepared by immunoSEQ multiplex PCR; TCRdb keeps only in-frame clonotypes and omits some of them. The sample shows 250,000 to 350,000 clones, 88% of them seen only once. Source material: peripheral blood. The receptors originated from a woman aged 25-40 years with COVID-19, enrolled during active disease. The CDR3 runs from the conserved cysteine through the conserved F or W. A D gene is named only where the DNA matches it firmly. Some rows have no size entry. The others give once, few or many, or a class for an expanded clone.

CDR3 protein	CDR3 DNA	clone size	D gene	V gene	J gene
CATSNPGLAGVGTGELFF	TGTGCCACCAGTAATCCGGGACTAGCGGGAGTAGGCACCGGGGAGCTGTTTTTT	once	TRBD2	TRBV24-1	TRBJ2-2
CASSPGDSLTEQYF	TGCGCCAGCAGCCCAGGGGACAGTCTCACCGAGCAGTACTTC	-	TRBD1	TRBV5-1	TRBJ2-7
CATSRDFLIGEGSLHF	TGTGCCACCAGCAGAGATTTCCTGATCGGGGAGGGGTCCCTCCACTTT	-	-	TRBV15	TRBJ1-6
CASSATGGDQPQHF	TGTGCCAGCAGCGCAACAGGGGGAGATCAGCCCCAGCATTTT	-	TRBD1	TRBV7-2	TRBJ1-5
CASSSRTGGADGYTF	TGTGCCAGCAGTTCAAGGACAGGGGGCGCAGACGGCTACACCTTC	-	TRBD1	TRBV6-5	TRBJ1-2
CASGTSGETDTQYF	TGTGCCAGCGGGACTAGCGGAGAGACAGATACGCAGTATTTT	-	TRBD2	TRBV2	TRBJ2-3
CSVIRDRAGTEAFF	TGCAGCGTTATCCGGGACAGGGCGGGCACTGAAGCTTTCTTT	-	TRBD1	TRBV29-1	TRBJ1-1
CASSSRGSGANVLTF	TGTGCCAGCAGCTCCCGGGGTTCTGGGGCCAACGTCCTGACTTTC	-	-	TRBV7-3	TRBJ2-6
CASSQRDRAYEQYF	TGTGCCAGCAGCCAACGGGACAGAGCCTACGAGCAGTACTTC	-	TRBD1	TRBV3-1/TRBV3-2	TRBJ2-7
CASSKGQGNTIYF	TGTGCCAGCAGCAAGGGACAGGGAAACACCATATATTTT	-	TRBD1	TRBV6-5	TRBJ1-3
CASSPPGSRLGYF	TGTGCCAGCAGCCCTCCGGGAAGCCGCCTAGGGTACTTC	-	-	TRBV11-2	TRBJ2-7
CASSLVGNTGELFF	TGTGCCAGCAGCTTAGTCGGTAACACCGGGGAGCTGTTTTTT	-	-	TRBV7-8	TRBJ2-2
CASSDSGMPYNEQFF	TGTGCCAGCAGTGATAGCGGGATGCCCTACAATGAGCAGTTCTTC	-	TRBD2	TRBV6-6	TRBJ2-1
CASSLLAGGLGDTQYF	TGTGCCAGCAGCTTACTAGCGGGAGGGCTGGGGGATACGCAGTATTTT	few	TRBD2	TRBV27	TRBJ2-3
CAWRDSLEYGYTF	TGTGCCTGGAGAGACTCTCTGGAGTATGGCTACACCTTC	-	-	TRBV30	TRBJ1-2
CAWSVRQGYEQYF	TGTGCCTGGAGTGTTAGACAGGGCTACGAGCAGTACTTC	-	TRBD1	TRBV30	TRBJ2-7
CASSLLGVGETQYF	TGTGCCAGCAGTTTATTAGGGGTCGGGGAGACCCAGTACTTC	few	-	TRBV27	TRBJ2-5
CASSKSNSGANVLTF	TGTGCCAGTAGTAAAAGCAACTCTGGGGCCAACGTCCTGACTTTC	-	-	TRBV19	TRBJ2-6
CASSFGDRYEQYF	TGTGCCAGCAGTTTCGGGGATAGGTACGAGCAGTACTTC	-	-	TRBV12-3/TRBV12-4	TRBJ2-7
CASSSTGTYEQYF	TGCGCCAGCAGCTCCACCGGGACCTACGAGCAGTACTTC	-	-	TRBV5-1	TRBJ2-7